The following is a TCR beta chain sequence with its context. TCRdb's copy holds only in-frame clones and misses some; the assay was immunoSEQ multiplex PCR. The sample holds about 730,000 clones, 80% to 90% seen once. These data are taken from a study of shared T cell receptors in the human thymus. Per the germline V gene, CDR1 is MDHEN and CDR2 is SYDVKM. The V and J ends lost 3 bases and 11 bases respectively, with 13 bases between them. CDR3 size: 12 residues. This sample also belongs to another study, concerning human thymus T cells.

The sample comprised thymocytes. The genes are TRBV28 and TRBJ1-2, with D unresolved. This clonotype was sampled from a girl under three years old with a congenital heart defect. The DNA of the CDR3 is TGTGCCAGCAGTTTTGGCAGGCTCGATTACACCTTC. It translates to CASSFGRLDYTF.